Sequencing of this T cell receptor (beta chain) was carried out in a study of control samples from healthy donors and cancer patients. CDR1 and CDR2 (germline): SGDLS, YYNGEE. The CDR3 totals 17 residues. J was trimmed by 0 bases and V by 0 bases; bases with no gene match: 5. Data came from immunoSEQ multiplex PCR; TCRdb stores just in-frame clones and leaves some out. The sample gives approximately 120,000 clones, roughly nine tenths of which show up once; 3.5% to 4.5% is in the top ten. The receptor comes from a human donor in good health. The donor label of this sample is uncertain. This chain connects TRBV9 to TRBJ2-1; the match to TRBD2 covers 8 bases. Sequencing was carried out using blood. DNA of the CDR3: TGTGCCAGCAGCGTAGTTTACGGGGGGGTCTCCTACAATGAGCAGTTCTTC. Translating gives CASSVVYGGVSYNEQFF.